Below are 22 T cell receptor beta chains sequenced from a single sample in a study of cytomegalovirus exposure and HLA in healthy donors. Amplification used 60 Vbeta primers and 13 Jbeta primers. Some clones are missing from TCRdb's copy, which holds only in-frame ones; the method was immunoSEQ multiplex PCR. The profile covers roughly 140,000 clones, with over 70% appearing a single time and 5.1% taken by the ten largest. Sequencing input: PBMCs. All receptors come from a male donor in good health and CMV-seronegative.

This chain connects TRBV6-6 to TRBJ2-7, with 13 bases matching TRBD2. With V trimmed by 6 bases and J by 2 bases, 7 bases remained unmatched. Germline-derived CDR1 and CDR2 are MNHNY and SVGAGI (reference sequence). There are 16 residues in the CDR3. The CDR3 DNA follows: TGTGCCAGCAGGGATAGACTAGCGGGGGGCACCTACGAGCAGTACTTC. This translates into CASRDRLAGGTYEQYF.

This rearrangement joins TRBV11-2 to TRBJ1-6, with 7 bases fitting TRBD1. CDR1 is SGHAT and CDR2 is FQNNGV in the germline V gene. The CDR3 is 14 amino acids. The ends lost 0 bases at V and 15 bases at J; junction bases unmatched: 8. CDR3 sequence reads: CASSLDRSRGNLHF. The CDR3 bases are TGTGCCAGCAGCTTAGATAGGAGCAGGGGGAACCTCCACTTT.

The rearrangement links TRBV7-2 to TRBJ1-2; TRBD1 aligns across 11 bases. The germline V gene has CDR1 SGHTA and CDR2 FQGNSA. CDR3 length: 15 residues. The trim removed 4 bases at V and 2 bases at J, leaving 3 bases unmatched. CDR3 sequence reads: CASSWTGGENYGYTF. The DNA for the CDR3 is TGTGCCAGCAGCTGGACAGGGGGCGAGAACTATGGCTACACCTTC.

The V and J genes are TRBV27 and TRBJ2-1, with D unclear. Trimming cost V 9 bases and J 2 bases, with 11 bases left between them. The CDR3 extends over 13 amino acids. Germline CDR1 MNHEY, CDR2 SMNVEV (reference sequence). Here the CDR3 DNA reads TGTGCCAGTCGGAGAACGGCCTACAATGAGCAGTTCTTC. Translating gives CASRRTAYNEQFF.

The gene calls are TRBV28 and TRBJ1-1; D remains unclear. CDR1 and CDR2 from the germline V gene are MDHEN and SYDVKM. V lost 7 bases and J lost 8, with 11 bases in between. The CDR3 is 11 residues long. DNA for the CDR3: TGTGCCAGCACCCTTAGGAGCGAAGCTTTCTTT. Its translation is CASTLRSEAFF.

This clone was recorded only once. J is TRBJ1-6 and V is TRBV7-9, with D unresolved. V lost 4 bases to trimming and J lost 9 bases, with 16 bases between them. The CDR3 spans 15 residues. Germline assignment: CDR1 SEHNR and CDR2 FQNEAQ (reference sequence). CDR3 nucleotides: TGTGCCAGCAGCTCATGGGCTGGGGAGGGTTCACCCCTCCACTTT. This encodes CASSSWAGEGSPLHF.

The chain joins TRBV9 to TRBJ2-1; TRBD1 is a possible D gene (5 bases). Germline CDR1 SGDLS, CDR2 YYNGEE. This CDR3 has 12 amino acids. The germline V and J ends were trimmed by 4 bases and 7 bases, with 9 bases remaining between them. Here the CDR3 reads CASSQGANEQFF. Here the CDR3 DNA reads TGTGCCAGCAGCCAAGGGGCAAATGAGCAGTTCTTC.

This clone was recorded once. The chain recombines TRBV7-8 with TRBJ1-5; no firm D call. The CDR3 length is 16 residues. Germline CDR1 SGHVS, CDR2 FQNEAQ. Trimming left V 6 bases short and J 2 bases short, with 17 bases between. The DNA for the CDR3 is TGTGCCAGCAGTTCGCGGGCGCGTCTGGGCAATCAGCCCCAGCATTTT. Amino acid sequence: CASSSRARLGNQPQHF.

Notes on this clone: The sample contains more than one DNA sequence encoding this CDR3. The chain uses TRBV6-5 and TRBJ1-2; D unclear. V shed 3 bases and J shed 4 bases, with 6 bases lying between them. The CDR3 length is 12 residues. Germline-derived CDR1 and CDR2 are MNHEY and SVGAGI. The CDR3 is CASSYSGYGYTF. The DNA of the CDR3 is TGTGCCAGCAGTTATTCCGGCTATGGCTACACCTTC.

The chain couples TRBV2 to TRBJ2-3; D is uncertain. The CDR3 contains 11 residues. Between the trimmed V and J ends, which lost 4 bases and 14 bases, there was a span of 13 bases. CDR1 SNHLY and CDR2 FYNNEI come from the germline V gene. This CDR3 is CASSVEVVPYF. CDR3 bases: TGTGCCAGCAGTGTTGAGGTTGTGCCGTATTTT.

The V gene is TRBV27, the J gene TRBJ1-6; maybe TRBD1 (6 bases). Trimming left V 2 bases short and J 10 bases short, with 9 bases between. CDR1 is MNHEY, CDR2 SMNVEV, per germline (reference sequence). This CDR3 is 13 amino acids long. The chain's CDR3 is CASSLTGGSPLHF. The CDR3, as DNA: TGTGCCAGCAGTTTAACGGGGGGCTCACCCCTCCACTTT.

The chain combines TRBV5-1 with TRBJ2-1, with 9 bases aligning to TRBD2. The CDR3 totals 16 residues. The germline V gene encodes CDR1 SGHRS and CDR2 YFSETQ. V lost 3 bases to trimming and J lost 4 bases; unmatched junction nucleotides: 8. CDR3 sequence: CASSWGSGGTYNEQFF. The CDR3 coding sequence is TGCGCCAGCAGCTGGGGAAGCGGGGGGACTTACAATGAGCAGTTCTTC.

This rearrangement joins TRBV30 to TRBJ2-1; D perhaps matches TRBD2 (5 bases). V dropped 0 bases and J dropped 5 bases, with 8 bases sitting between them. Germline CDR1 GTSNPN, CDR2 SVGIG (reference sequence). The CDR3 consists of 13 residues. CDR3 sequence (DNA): TGTGCCTGGAGTGTTTTCGGGAACAATGAGCAGTTCTTC. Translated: CAWSVFGNNEQFF. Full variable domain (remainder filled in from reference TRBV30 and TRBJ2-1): SQTIHQWPATLVQPVGSPLSLECTVEGTSNPNLYWYRQAAGRGLQLLFYSVGIGQISSEVPQNLSASRPQDRQFILSSKKLLLSDSGFYLCAWSVFGNNEQFFGPGTRLTVL.

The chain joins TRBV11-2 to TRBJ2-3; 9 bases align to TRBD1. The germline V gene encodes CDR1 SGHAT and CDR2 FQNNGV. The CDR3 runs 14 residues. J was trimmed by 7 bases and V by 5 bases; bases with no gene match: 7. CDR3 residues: CASSLLQGAYTQYF. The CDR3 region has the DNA TGTGCCAGCAGCCTATTACAGGGGGCTTATACGCAGTATTTT.

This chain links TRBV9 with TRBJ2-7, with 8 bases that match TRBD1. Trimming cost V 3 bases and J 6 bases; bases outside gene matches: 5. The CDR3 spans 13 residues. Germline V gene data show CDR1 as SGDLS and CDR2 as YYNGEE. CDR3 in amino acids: CASSAGQGSEQYF. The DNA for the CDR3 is TGTGCCAGCAGCGCCGGACAGGGATCCGAGCAGTACTTC.

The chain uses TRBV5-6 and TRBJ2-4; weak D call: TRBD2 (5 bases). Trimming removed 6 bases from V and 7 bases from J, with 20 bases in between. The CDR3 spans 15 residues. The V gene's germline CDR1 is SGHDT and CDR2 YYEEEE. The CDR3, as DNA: TGTGCCAGCAAGCGGTACTCACCTATGGGGAACATTCAGTACTTC. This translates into CASKRYSPMGNIQYF.

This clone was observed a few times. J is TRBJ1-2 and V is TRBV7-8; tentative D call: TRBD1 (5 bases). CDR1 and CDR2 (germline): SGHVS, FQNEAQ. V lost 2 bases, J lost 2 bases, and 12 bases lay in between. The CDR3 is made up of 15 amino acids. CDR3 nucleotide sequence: TGTGCCAGCAGCTTAAATCGGACAAAAAACTATGGCTACACCTTC. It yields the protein CASSLNRTKNYGYTF.

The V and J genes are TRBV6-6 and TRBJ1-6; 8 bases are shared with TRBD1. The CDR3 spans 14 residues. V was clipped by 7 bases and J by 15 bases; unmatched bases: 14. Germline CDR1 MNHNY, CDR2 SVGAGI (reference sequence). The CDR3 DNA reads TGTGCCAGCACTAATGACAGGGGAGGAATAAGCCTCCACTTT. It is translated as CASTNDRGGISLHF.

The CDR3 sequence is CASSRTGDRVKNTIYF. CDR3 coding DNA: TGTGCCAGCAGCCGCACGGGGGACAGGGTTAAAAACACCATATATTTT. The V and J genes are TRBV27 and TRBJ1-3, with 9 nucleotides matching TRBD1. Unmatched junction bases numbered 12, after V lost 6 bases and J lost 6 bases. This CDR3 has 16 residues. Germline V gene sequence: CDR1 MNHEY, CDR2 SMNVEV (reference sequence).

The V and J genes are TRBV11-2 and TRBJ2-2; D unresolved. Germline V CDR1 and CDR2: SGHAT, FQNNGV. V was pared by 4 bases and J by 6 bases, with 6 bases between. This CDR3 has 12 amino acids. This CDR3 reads CASSSSPGELFF. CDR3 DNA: TGTGCCAGCAGCTCGTCCCCCGGGGAGCTGTTTTTT. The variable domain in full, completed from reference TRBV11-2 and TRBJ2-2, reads EAGVAQSPRYKIIEKRQSVAFWCNPISGHATLYWYQQILGQGPKLLIQFQNNGVVDDSQLPKDRFSAERLKGVDSTLKIQPAKLEDSAVYLCASSSSPGELFFGEGSRLTVL.

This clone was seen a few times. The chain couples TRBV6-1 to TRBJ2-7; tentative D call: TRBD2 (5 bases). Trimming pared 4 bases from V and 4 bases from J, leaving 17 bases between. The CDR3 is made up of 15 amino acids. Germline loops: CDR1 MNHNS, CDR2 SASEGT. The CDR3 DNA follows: TGTGCCAGCAGTGTATTTACCCGGGGAGCTTACGAGCAGTACTTC. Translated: CASSVFTRGAYEQYF.

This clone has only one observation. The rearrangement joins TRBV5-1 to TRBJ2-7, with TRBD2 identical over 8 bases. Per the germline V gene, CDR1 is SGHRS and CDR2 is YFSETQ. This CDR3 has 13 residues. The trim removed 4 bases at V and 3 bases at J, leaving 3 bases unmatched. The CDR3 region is CASSREGGYEQYF. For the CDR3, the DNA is TGCGCCAGCAGCCGGGAGGGGGGCTACGAGCAGTACTTC.